This TCR beta chain was recovered during a study of T-cell reconstitution after alpha-beta-depleted transplantation in children. Details on this clonotype: Its target is unknown.

Unique molecular identifiers were used to barcode this TCRbeta library. TCRdb processed the PCR reads anew with MiXCR; each CDR3 protein has one entry. The sample consists of 200,000 to 250,000 distinct CDR3 sequences, 6.5% to 10% of them appearing once. Overall study findings and caveats: T cells produced anew were the main source of T-cell counts and diversity one year after transplant. Expanded graft clones, several hundred of them, were reportedly the source of alpha-beta T cells about two months after transplant. In some patients, recipient T cells and intrathymic progenitors surviving conditioning explained high day-60 diversity.

This CDR3 has 14 residues. J lost 3 bases, V lost 5 bases, and 3 bases had no gene match. Per germline, CDR1 LNHDA and CDR2 SQIVND (reference sequence). The receptor comes from a male patient aged 10 to 17 who had a stem cell transplant for acute lymphoblastic leukemia, so the T cells may come from the graft donor. The chain combines TRBV19 with TRBJ2-7; 11 bases line up with TRBD2. Sequencing used PBMCs, mostly from graft donor cells, obtained 180 days after TCRalphabeta/CD19-depleted stem cell transplant. The DNA of the CDR3 is TGTGCCAGTAGTGCCGGACTAGCGGGCTACGAGCAGTACTTC. It encodes CASSAGLAGYEQYF.